The 29 T cell receptor beta chains below were found in one sample sequenced in a study of shared clonotypes between healthy human individuals. Terminally differentiated effector memory CD45RA+ cells were excluded from the naive CD8 cells, which were CD45RO-negative and positively selected for CCR7. The assay was immunoSEQ multiplex PCR, and TCRdb's table has in-frame clones only and misses some. Here the sample spans about 2.1 million clones, roughly 93% being singletons. Specimen: naive CD8+ T cells from PBMCs. The receptors shown here come from a man between 18 and 35 years old in good health. Some clones in this sample may be carry-over from other donors' samples.

The V call is TRBV29-1, the J call TRBJ2-7; the match to TRBD1 covers 9 bases. CDR3 length equals 13 residues. V lost 7 bases to trimming and J lost 6 bases; unmatched junction nucleotides: 10. Germline lookup yields CDR1 SQVTM and CDR2 ANQGSEA. CDR3: CSGLLDRGSEQYF. CDR3 DNA sequence: TGCAGCGGTCTATTGGACAGGGGTTCCGAGCAGTACTTC.

The chain is built from TRBV19 and TRBJ1-5, with a weak D call TRBD1 (6 bases). The germline V gene encodes CDR1 LNHDA and CDR2 SQIVND (reference sequence). This CDR3 has 15 residues. Trimming shortened V by 3 bases and J by 2 bases, and 11 bases separated the two germline ends. CDR3 protein: CASSIGTYGNQPQHF. CDR3 nucleotides: TGTGCCAGTAGTATTGGGACATATGGCAATCAGCCCCAGCATTTT.

The rearrangement uses TRBV6-1 and TRBJ2-1; weak D call: TRBD2 (5 bases). The CDR3 extends over 13 amino acids. With 5 bases removed from V and 7 bases from J, the gap between germline ends came to 12 bases. Looked up from germline, CDR1 is MNHNS and CDR2 is SASEGT. This CDR3 is CASSPFGGNEQFF. The CDR3 region has the DNA TGTGCCAGCAGTCCGTTCGGCGGGAATGAGCAGTTCTTC.

This clone came up once. V usage is TRBV5-8 and J usage is TRBJ1-3; D might be TRBD1 (6 bases). The CDR3 loop spans 15 amino acids. Germline V gives CDR1 SGHTS, CDR2 YDEGEE. V lost 4 bases, J lost 0 bases, and 11 bases lay in between. The chain's CDR3 is CASSPDRTSGNTIYF. CDR3 sequence (DNA): TGTGCCAGCAGCCCTGACAGGACCTCTGGAAACACCATATATTTT.

The J gene is TRBJ2-1, the V gene TRBV28; D is unclear. V was cut by 3 bases and J by 10 bases, with 13 bases left in between. This CDR3 comprises 13 residues. Per the germline V gene, CDR1 is MDHEN and CDR2 is SYDVKM. The DNA for the CDR3 is TGTGCCAGCAGTTTCCCGGGTCTTATGGAGCAGTTCTTC. Residues: CASSFPGLMEQFF.

V and J are TRBV4-1 and TRBJ2-3; the match to TRBD2 covers 10 bases. This CDR3 contains 15 residues. Germline assignment: CDR1 MGHRA and CDR2 YSYEKL. The junction had 2 bases not matched to a gene; V was cut back by 4 bases and J by 1 base. CDR3 loop: CASSPSGRGTDTQYF. The CDR3 nucleotides are TGCGCCAGCAGCCCTAGCGGGAGAGGCACAGATACGCAGTATTTT.

The chain links TRBV11-3 to TRBJ2-1, with 8 bases fitting TRBD2. There are 15 residues in the CDR3. Looked up from germline, CDR1 is SGHNT and CDR2 is YENEEA. Trimming at V came to 3 bases and at J to 9 bases, leaving 10 bases not matched to a gene. The CDR3 nucleotides are TGTGCCAGCAGCTTTAGACGGGAGGGCCTTATTGAGCAGTTCTTC. Protein product: CASSFRREGLIEQFF.

This clone was seen once. The chain carries TRBV27 and TRBJ2-1; D gene unclear. CDR1 MNHEY and CDR2 SMNVEV come from the germline V gene (reference sequence). This CDR3 has 15 residues. V shed 5 bases and J shed 4 bases, with 15 bases lying between them. The CDR3 DNA follows: TGTGCCAGCAGTCTACCCCCCCTTGATTACAATGAGCAGTTCTTC. Its translation: CASSLPPLDYNEQFF.

This sequence joins TRBV10-1 and TRBJ2-1; TRBD1 agrees at 10 bases. The CDR3 runs 16 residues. The germline gives CDR1 WNHNN, CDR2 SYGVQD (reference sequence). Losses at the gene ends were 6 bases for V and 8 bases for J; bases not matched to a gene: 13. Written as DNA, the CDR3 is TGCGCCAGCAGGAGGCCAAGGGACAGGGGTGAGGATGAGCAGTTCTTC. Its translation: CASRRPRDRGEDEQFF.

The V gene is TRBV5-1, the J gene TRBJ2-3, with 11 bases fitting TRBD2. There are 20 residues in the CDR3. Per germline, CDR1 SGHRS and CDR2 YFSETQ. The V and J ends lost 1 base and 3 bases, in that order; junction bases with no gene match: 16. This chain's CDR3 is CASSLWSGVAGGPGTDTQYF. The CDR3 nucleotides are TGCGCCAGCAGCTTGTGGTCGGGGGTAGCGGGAGGGCCTGGGACAGATACGCAGTATTTT.

The chain joins TRBV5-5 to TRBJ2-1; 9 positions match TRBD2. The germline V gene encodes CDR1 SGHKS and CDR2 YYEKEE (reference sequence). There are 17 residues in the CDR3. After removal of 6 bases from V and 8 bases from J, the junction contained 18 bases not matched to a gene. CDR3 bases: TGTGCCAGCACCACCACCGGGACTAGCATACTGACCGATGAGCAGTTCTTC. This encodes CASTTTGTSILTDEQFF.

The V and J genes are TRBV14 and TRBJ2-1; weak D call: TRBD2 (6 bases). V lost 2 bases, J lost 4 bases, and 12 bases lay in between. Germline V lookup: CDR1 SGHDN, CDR2 FVKESK. The CDR3 length is 15 residues. The CDR3 region is CASSQWAGSYNEQFF. The CDR3 DNA sequence: TGTGCCAGCAGCCAATGGGCGGGGTCATACAATGAGCAGTTCTTC.

The J gene is TRBJ2-7, the V gene TRBV11-3; D is uncertain. The CDR3 runs 15 residues. Looked up from germline, CDR1 is SGHNT and CDR2 is YENEEA. Trimming pared 0 bases from V and 1 base from J, leaving 10 bases between. CDR3 sequence reads: CASSLEVGNSYEQYF. In DNA, the CDR3 is TGTGCCAGCAGCTTAGAGGTGGGGAATTCCTACGAGCAGTACTTC.

As for this clone: Additional DNA sequences in this sample encode the identical CDR3. The chain links TRBV7-9 to TRBJ2-7; D uncertain. Germline loops: CDR1 SEHNR, CDR2 FQNEAQ (reference sequence). V lost 0 bases and J 4 bases, leaving 10 bases between the germline ends. There are 14 residues in the CDR3. The CDR3 sequence: CASSLAGLGYEQYF. Written as DNA, the CDR3 is TGTGCCAGCAGCTTAGCGGGATTAGGGTACGAGCAGTACTTC.

The chain links TRBV7-6 to TRBJ2-3, with TRBD2 matching 8 bases. Germline lookup yields CDR1 SGHVS and CDR2 FNYEAQ. V was pared by 3 bases and J by 5 bases, with 13 bases of the junction left unmatched. The CDR3 runs 17 residues. The CDR3 loop is CASSFIRAGEWGDTQYF. As DNA, the CDR3 is TGTGCCAGCAGCTTCATCAGAGCGGGAGAGTGGGGAGATACGCAGTATTTT.

This chain connects TRBV5-1 to TRBJ1-5; no firm D call. CDR3 length equals 17 residues. V was pared by 7 bases and J by 0 bases, with 20 bases between. Germline V gene lookup returns CDR1 SGHRS and CDR2 YFSETQ. The CDR3 nucleotides are TGCGCCAGCCGCGTGGGATATGAGAAGAATAGCAATCAGCCCCAGCATTTT. Translated, it gives CASRVGYEKNSNQPQHF. The whole variable domain, remainder taken from reference TRBV5-1 and TRBJ1-5, is KAGVTQTPRYLIKTRGQQVTLSCSPISGHRSVSWYQQTPGQGLQFLFEYFSETQRNKGNFPGRFSGRQFSNSRSEMNVSTLELGDSALYLCASRVGYEKNSNQPQHFGDGTRLSIL.

This clone was seen only once. The chain couples TRBV30 to TRBJ2-5; possible D gene TRBD2, 5 bases. The CDR3 is 12 amino acids. The V and J ends lost 1 base and 5 bases respectively, with 8 bases between them. Germline V gene sequence: CDR1 GTSNPN, CDR2 SVGIG (reference sequence). This CDR3 is CAWSALGETQYF. The CDR3 DNA sequence: TGTGCCTGGAGTGCACTAGGGGAGACCCAGTACTTC.

This clone was seen more than once but under ten times. The chain employs TRBV9 and TRBJ1-2; D is undetermined. V shed 6 bases and J shed 7 bases, with 13 bases lying between them. The CDR3 has 12 residues. Germline V lookup: CDR1 SGDLS, CDR2 YYNGEE. The CDR3 DNA follows: TGTGCCAGCACGAGCTCTCCTAGTGGCTACACCTTC. Its translation: CASTSSPSGYTF.

The chain is built from TRBV5-1 and TRBJ2-5; D might be TRBD2 (5 bases). Per the germline V gene, CDR1 is SGHRS and CDR2 is YFSETQ. Trimming left V 2 bases short and J 4 bases short, with 15 bases between. CDR3 size: 15 residues. CDR3 coding DNA: TGCGCCAGCAGCTTTGGACCCCGGGAAGGAGAGACCCAGTACTTC. Translated, it gives CASSFGPREGETQYF.

The chain is built from TRBV5-4 and TRBJ2-7; a weak D match, TRBD2 (6 bases). Germline V gene data show CDR1 as SGHNT and CDR2 as YYREEE (reference sequence). The CDR3 totals 15 residues. V lost 4 bases to trimming and J lost 0 bases, with 14 bases between them. CDR3 residues: CASSRVADYSYEQYF. DNA of the CDR3: TGTGCCAGCAGCCGCGTAGCGGATTACTCCTACGAGCAGTACTTC.

V gene TRBV13 combines with J gene TRBJ1-2; the D gene is possibly TRBD1 (5 bases). Germline V lookup: CDR1 PRHDT, CDR2 FYEKMQ (reference sequence). CDR3 length: 13 residues. Trimming cost V 6 bases and J 0 bases, with 8 bases left between them. CDR3 amino acids: CASRGDANYGYTF. The CDR3 DNA follows: TGTGCCAGCAGAGGGGACGCTAACTATGGCTACACCTTC.

The V call is TRBV7-8, the J call TRBJ2-1; TRBD2 matches 7 bases. Germline V gene lookup returns CDR1 SGHVS and CDR2 FQNEAQ. There are 12 residues in the CDR3. Germline trimming cut 5 bases from V and 10 bases from J; bases unmatched to any gene: 5. CDR3 DNA sequence: TGTGCCAGCAGCGCCCGGGGGGAGGAGCAGTTCTTC. As protein: CASSARGEEQFF.

J is TRBJ2-1 and V is TRBV27, with TRBD1 matching over 7 bases. The length of the CDR3 is 12 residues. Looked up from germline, CDR1 is MNHEY and CDR2 is SMNVEV (reference sequence). V trimming: 6 bases; J trimming: 10 bases; junction bases outside the gene matches: 6. CDR3 DNA sequence: TGTGCCAGCAGCTACTCGGACAGGGAGCAGTTCTTC. Its protein is CASSYSDREQFF.

The CDR3 DNA follows: TGTGCCAGCACCATGGACAGGACGGAGACCCAGTACTTC. Its translation is CASTMDRTETQYF. The V gene is TRBV28, the J gene TRBJ2-5; TRBD1 agrees at 7 bases. This CDR3 region has 13 residues. Trimming took 7 bases from V and 5 from J; bases not matched to a gene: 7. In germline, CDR1 is MDHEN, CDR2 SYDVKM.

The chain employs TRBV28 and TRBJ2-5, with a possible D match to TRBD2 (6 bases). Germline CDR1 and CDR2: MDHEN and SYDVKM. The CDR3 has 15 residues. V was trimmed by 4 bases and J by 4 bases, leaving 16 bases between them. CDR3 in amino acids: CASSSNPTSRETQYF. The CDR3 DNA is TGTGCCAGCAGTTCCAATCCTACTAGCAGAGAGACCCAGTACTTC.

The rearrangement joins TRBV2 to TRBJ2-7; D is possibly TRBD1 (6 bases). The CDR3 is 15 amino acids. With 7 bases removed from V and 4 bases from J, the gap between germline ends came to 20 bases. The germline gives CDR1 SNHLY, CDR2 FYNNEI. In DNA form, the CDR3 reads TGTGCCAGCAATAAGGACAGTAAGGCCCCATACGAGCAGTACTTC. This encodes CASNKDSKAPYEQYF.

This chain joins TRBV21-1 and TRBJ2-7; TRBD1 was called by the table and not checked on the DNA. TRBV21-1 is labeled a pseudogene. The CDR3 totals 14 residues. This chain's CDR3 is CASSNHRGTYEQYF. The CDR3 region has the DNA TGTGCCAGCAGCAACCACAGGGGGACCTACGAGCAGTACTTC.

The chain links TRBV27 to TRBJ2-7; 11 bases agree with TRBD2. The CDR3 extends over 14 amino acids. The germline CDR1 and CDR2 sequences are MNHEY and SMNVEV (reference sequence). Losses at the gene ends were 5 bases for V and 1 base for J; bases not matched to a gene: 1. CDR3 DNA sequence: TGTGCCAGCAGTCCTAGCGGGAGGTCCTACGAGCAGTACTTC. Its protein product is CASSPSGRSYEQYF.

The CDR3 region has the DNA TGTGCCAGCACCCGGACAGGGGCAAAAGATACGCAGTATTTT. Protein product: CASTRTGAKDTQYF. The V call is TRBV27, the J call TRBJ2-3; 9 bases align to TRBD1. The ends lost 7 bases at V and 5 bases at J; junction bases unmatched: 7. In germline, CDR1 is MNHEY, CDR2 SMNVEV (reference sequence). The CDR3 consists of 14 residues.